The 15 T cell receptor beta chains below all came from one sample that was sequenced in a study of T cell clones after liver transplantation. Libraries were prepared by immunoSEQ multiplex PCR; TCRdb keeps only in-frame clonotypes and omits some of them. The sample has 20,000 to 25,000 clones, approximately 94% seen once. Sequenced here: CD8+ T cells from blood, sampled approximately 25 months after liver transplant. The source is a human patient who received a liver transplant. Some of the T cells might come from the graft donor.

The chain has TRBV27 and TRBJ2-5; 8 bases align to TRBD2. CDR1 is MNHEY, CDR2 SMNVEV, per germline (reference sequence). The trim removed 6 bases at V and 4 bases at J, leaving 7 bases unmatched. The CDR3 runs 14 residues. The CDR3 region has the DNA TGTGCCAGCAGGCGGGGGGCGCCGGGAGAGACCCAGTACTTC. Protein product: CASRRGAPGETQYF.

The rearrangement uses TRBV4-3 and TRBJ2-7; tentatively, D is TRBD2 (6 bases). CDR1 is LGHNA and CDR2 is YSLEER in the germline V gene. The CDR3 is 16 residues long. V lost 0 bases to trimming and J lost 3 bases, with 15 bases between them. The CDR3 DNA sequence: TGCGCCAGCAGCCAAGATGCTGTAGCGGCCTACTACGAGCAGTACTTC. It translates to CASSQDAVAAYYEQYF.

This clone was recorded once. The genes are TRBV29-1 and TRBJ1-2, with a possible D match to TRBD1 (6 bases). Trimming left V 5 bases short and J 8 bases short, with 18 bases between. CDR3 size: 13 residues. Germline values: CDR1 SQVTM, CDR2 ANQGSEA. CDR3 residues: CSVSWGGRGGYTF. Written as DNA, the CDR3 is TGCAGCGTTTCCTGGGGGGGGCGAGGCGGCTACACCTTC. Full variable domain (missing parts from reference TRBV29-1 and TRBJ1-2): SAVISQKPSRDICQRGTSLTIQCQVDSQVTMMFWYRQQPGQSLTLIATANQGSEATYESGFVIDKFPISRPNLTFSTLTVSNMSPEDSSIYLCSVSWGGRGGYTFGSGTRLTVV.

The chain uses TRBV29-1 and TRBJ1-5, with 10 bases lining up with TRBD1. The J segment lost 2 bases and the V segment lost 5 bases, leaving 3 bases of the junction unmatched. This CDR3 spans 14 amino acids. Germline V CDR1 and CDR2: SQVTM, ANQGSEA. Written as DNA, the CDR3 is TGCAGCGTTCGGGACAGGGGAGGCAATCAGCCCCAGCATTTT. It translates to CSVRDRGGNQPQHF.

The genes are TRBV9 and TRBJ2-7, with D uncertain. The CDR3 length is 13 residues. Between the trimmed V and J ends, which lost 0 bases and 4 bases, there was a span of 8 bases. Germline V gene lookup returns CDR1 SGDLS and CDR2 YYNGEE. This chain's CDR3 is CASSVVPSYEQYF. CDR3 bases: TGTGCCAGCAGCGTAGTCCCTAGTTACGAGCAGTACTTC.

The chain uses TRBV5-1 and TRBJ1-1, with D unresolved. The CDR3 has 12 residues. V was shortened by 3 bases and J by 7 bases, with 10 bases between the two germline ends. Per the germline V gene, CDR1 is SGHRS and CDR2 is YFSETQ. The CDR3 DNA is TGCGCCAGCAGCTCGCGCGGGAATGAAGCTTTCTTT. Translating it yields CASSSRGNEAFF.

The chain uses TRBV9 and TRBJ2-1; 7 bases line up with TRBD2. V lost 4 bases and J lost 4; bases outside the gene matches: 5. Germline-derived CDR1 and CDR2 are SGDLS and YYNGEE. The CDR3 has 14 amino acids. The CDR3 is CASSLGRTYNEQFF. The DNA of the CDR3 is TGTGCCAGCAGCCTCGGGAGGACGTACAATGAGCAGTTCTTC. The whole variable domain, remainder taken from reference TRBV9 and TRBJ2-1, is DSGVTQTPKHLITATGQRVTLRCSPRSGDLSVYWYQQSLDQGLQFLIQYYNGEERAKGNILERFSAQQFPDLHSELNLSSLELGDSALYFCASSLGRTYNEQFFGPGTRLTVL.

In its sample, this clone was seen once. The chain carries TRBV7-2 and TRBJ2-7; D may be TRBD1 (5 bases). V lost 1 base, J lost 3 bases, and 13 bases lay in between. This CDR3 region has 15 residues. Per the germline V gene, CDR1 is SGHTA and CDR2 is FQGNSA. The DNA of the CDR3 is TGTGCCAGCAGCTTAGGTCCCCTGCAGGGCTACGAGCAGTACTTC. This encodes CASSLGPLQGYEQYF.

The chain has TRBV19 and TRBJ1-5; TRBD1 matches at 7 bases. CDR3 length: 15 residues. V lost 6 bases, J lost 4 bases, and 9 bases stayed unmatched. Germline assignment: CDR1 LNHDA and CDR2 SQIVND (reference sequence). The CDR3 is CASSYDRDQNQPQHF. As DNA, the CDR3 is TGTGCCAGTAGCTACGACAGGGACCAAAATCAGCCCCAGCATTTT.

A single count supports this clone. The chain recombines TRBV7-3 with TRBJ2-3; perhaps D is TRBD1 or TRBD2 (5 bases each). In germline, CDR1 is SGHTA, CDR2 FQGTGA. V was pared by 5 bases and J by 2 bases, with 17 bases between. The CDR3 length is 16 residues. The CDR3 loop is CASSPGTSKITDTQYF. The CDR3 bases are TGTGCCAGCAGCCCGGGGACCTCGAAAATCACAGATACGCAGTATTTT.

This clone has just one count. Written as DNA, the CDR3 is TGTGCCAGCAGTCTGTACAGCTCCTACAATGAGCAGTTCTTC. Its protein is CASSLYSSYNEQFF. The chain employs TRBV5-6 and TRBJ2-1, with D uncertain. The CDR3 is 14 residues long. V was pared by 5 bases and J by 0 bases, with 9 bases between. Looked up from germline, CDR1 is SGHDT and CDR2 is YYEEEE.

The chain combines TRBV7-2 with TRBJ2-1; TRBD1 matches at 7 bases. CDR1 is SGHTA and CDR2 is FQGNSA in the germline V gene. With 1 base clipped from V and 4 bases from J, the junction kept 1 base outside the gene matches. The CDR3 is 14 residues long. In nucleotides, the CDR3 is TGTGCCAGCAGCTTAGTGGGACAGTACAATGAGCAGTTCTTC. This codes for CASSLVGQYNEQFF.

The chain combines TRBV2 with TRBJ2-1; 10 nucleotides agree with TRBD1. This CDR3 region has 16 residues. Germline CDR1 reads SNHLY; CDR2 reads FYNNEI. J was trimmed by 8 bases and V by 4 bases; bases with no gene match: 11. The CDR3 loop reads CASSGKKRTGGDEQFF. The CDR3 bases are TGTGCCAGCAGTGGAAAAAAAAGGACAGGGGGTGATGAGCAGTTCTTC.

This clone appeared a few times. This chain connects TRBV4-1 to TRBJ2-1, with 9 bases fitting TRBD1. CDR1 and CDR2 from the germline V gene are MGHRA and YSYEKL. Losses at the gene ends were 3 bases for V and 3 bases for J; bases not matched to a gene: 6. CDR3 length: 16 residues. CDR3 sequence (DNA): TGCGCCAGCAGCCAGGACTCGGGACAGGGCTACAATGAGCAGTTCTTC. The encoded protein is CASSQDSGQGYNEQFF.

The chain has TRBV7-6 and TRBJ2-5; no reliable D call. The end of the DNA aligns better with TRBJ2-7, so the J call may be wrong. The CDR3 is made up of 14 amino acids. From germline, CDR1 is SGHVS and CDR2 FNYEAQ. DNA of the CDR3: TGTGCCAGCAGCTTGCGACTGGATTCCTACGAGCAGTACTTC. It yields the protein CASSLRLDSYEQYF.